A selection of T cell receptor beta chains follows, all from one sample in a study of CD8 T cells in ankylosing spondylitis. TCRdb reprocessed the 5' RACE reads with MiXCR, giving one entry per CDR3 protein. The profile shows around 88,000 distinct CDR3 sequences, about 9% of them singletons. Sample: blood, either unsorted or a sorted T cell fraction (not recorded which). The receptor source for this set is a male donor with ankylosing spondylitis or in good health (not recorded which). The CDR3 runs from the conserved cysteine through the conserved F or W. D genes are given only for firm matches. Not all rows give a size; the values are once, few, many and, for expanded clones, a class.

size: .; J: TRBJ1-1; V: TRBV7-6; D: .; CDR3: CASSLGISGANTEAFF; DNA: TGTGCCAGCAGCTTAGGAATCTCAGGTGCGAACACTGAAGCTTTCTTT
size: many; J: TRBJ2-3; V: TRBV10-2; D: TRBD2; CDR3: CASSEPAGPTDTQYF; DNA: TGCGCCAGCAGTGAGCCAGCGGGGCCGACAGATACGCAGTATTTT
size: .; J: TRBJ2-5; V: TRBV6-1; D: TRBD1; CDR3: CAISPTGVDETQYF; DNA: TGTGCCATTTCACCTACAGGGGTGGATGAGACCCAGTACTTC
size: many; J: TRBJ2-1; V: TRBV20-1; D: .; CDR3: CSAEEGGGYYNEQFF; DNA: TGCAGTGCTGAGGAGGGGGGGGGATATTACAATGAGCAGTTCTTC
size: many; J: TRBJ2-2; V: TRBV7-8; D: .; CDR3: CASSAPGLIAGELFF; DNA: TGTGCCAGCAGCGCTCCCGGACTAATTGCCGGGGAGCTGTTTTTT
size: many; J: TRBJ2-3; V: TRBV7-3; D: TRBD2; CDR3: CASSLTPMTGGPTDTQYF; DNA: TGTGCCAGCAGCTTAACTCCTATGACGGGGGGGCCGACAGATACGCAGTATTTT
size: .; J: TRBJ2-5; V: TRBV19; D: TRBD1; CDR3: CASSIGGTEQETQYF; DNA: TGTGCCAGTAGTATAGGTGGGACAGAGCAAGAGACCCAGTACTTC
size: many; J: TRBJ1-4; V: TRBV2; D: TRBD1; CDR3: CASRITGGVNEKLFF; DNA: TGTGCCAGCAGGATAACAGGGGGTGTTAATGAAAAACTGTTTTTT
size: many; J: TRBJ1-1; V: TRBV28; D: .; CDR3: CASRLAVTEAFF; DNA: TGTGCCAGCAGACTCGCTGTAACTGAAGCTTTCTTT
size: .; J: TRBJ2-1; V: TRBV7-2; D: .; CDR3: CASSYRRGLNSHEQFF; DNA: TGTGCCAGCAGCTACCGCCGAGGACTAAATTCGCATGAGCAGTTCTTC
size: .; J: TRBJ2-1; V: TRBV7-9; D: TRBD2; CDR3: CASIRTRRDEQFF; DNA: TGTGCCAGCATCCGGACTAGGCGGGATGAGCAGTTCTTC
size: many; J: TRBJ2-7; V: TRBV12-3/TRBV12-4; D: .; CDR3: CASSWDGRSSYEQYF; DNA: TGTGCCAGCAGCTGGGACGGGAGAAGCTCCTACGAGCAGTACTTC
size: many; J: TRBJ1-6; V: TRBV29-1; D: .; CDR3: CSVQGYDNSPLHF; DNA: TGCAGCGTTCAGGGGTATGATAATTCACCCCTCCACTTT
size: many; J: TRBJ1-1; V: TRBV20-1; D: TRBD1; CDR3: CSARAGTGFRAFF; DNA: TGCAGTGCTCGAGCCGGGACAGGGTTTCGAGCTTTCTTT
size: many; J: TRBJ2-7; V: TRBV5-1; D: .; CDR3: CASSLASQGETHEQYF; DNA: TGCGCCAGCAGCTTGGCCTCTCAGGGAGAAACCCACGAGCAGTACTTC
size: many; J: TRBJ2-7; V: TRBV9; D: TRBD2; CDR3: CASSGTGTSVPHYEQYF; DNA: TGTGCCAGCAGCGGCACCGGGACTAGCGTCCCACACTACGAGCAGTACTTC
size: many; J: TRBJ2-3; V: TRBV15; D: .; CDR3: CATSRWSDTQYF; DNA: TGTGCCACCAGCAGATGGTCAGATACGCAGTATTTT
size: many; J: TRBJ2-3; V: TRBV12-3/TRBV12-4; D: TRBD2; CDR3: CASNPSGGNPDTQYF; DNA: TGTGCCAGCAATCCTAGCGGGGGGAACCCAGATACGCAGTATTTT
size: many; J: TRBJ2-2; V: TRBV3-1; D: TRBD1; CDR3: CASSQETSGTGDTGELFF; DNA: TGTGCCAGCAGCCAAGAAACCTCCGGGACAGGAGACACCGGGGAGCTGTTTTTT
size: few; J: TRBJ2-5; V: TRBV12-3/TRBV12-4; D: TRBD1; CDR3: CASSSGGTRWETQYF; DNA: TGTGCCAGCAGCTCAGGGGGAACGCGGTGGGAGACCCAGTACTTC
size: many; J: TRBJ2-2; V: TRBV12-3/TRBV12-4; D: .; CDR3: CASRSRTENTGELFF; DNA: TGTGCCAGCAGAAGTCGGACAGAGAACACCGGGGAGCTGTTTTTT